This T cell receptor beta chain appears in the sequencing data of a study of patients and donors after allogeneic stem cell transplantation. In TCRdb, the RT-PCR reads were re-called with MiXCR into one record per CDR3 protein. The data hold about 960,000 distinct CDR3 sequences, with about a sixth observed a single time. The CDR3 covers 15 residues. Unmatched junction bases numbered 3, after V lost 2 bases and J lost 4 bases. Looked up from germline, CDR1 is MGHRA and CDR2 is YSYEKL. The chain combines TRBV4-1 with TRBJ1-1, with TRBD1 matching over 11 bases. The receptor was derived from a human donor who was either an allogeneic HSCT recipient or a stem cell or donor lymphocyte infusion donor (not recorded which). It is not recorded whose cells these are; they may come from a transplant donor. The sequenced sample consisted of blood, either unsorted or a sorted T cell fraction (not recorded which). CDR3 in amino acids: CASSQFGQGATEAFF. The CDR3 coding sequence is TGCGCCAGCAGCCAATTCGGACAGGGGGCCACTGAAGCTTTCTTT.